This is a list of T cell receptor beta chains from one sample in a study of CD8+ T cells in alopecia areata. The data were produced by immunoSEQ multiplex PCR, yet TCRdb's version contains in-frame clones alone and is incomplete. The top ten clones hold roughly 12% of a sample with 190,000 or so clones, around three fifths of them seen once. The source was CD8+ T cells sorted from blood, collected at week 24, from a patient treated with tofacitinib. Every receptor here comes from a human donor with alopecia areata. The CDR3 runs from the conserved cysteine through the conserved F or W. The order of the fields is J gene, D gene, V gene, clone size, CDR3 length, CDR3 protein, CDR3 DNA. The D gene is left open where the match is weak. The size field is filled for only some rows; it gives once, few, many or a size class.

TRBJ1-1,-,TRBV25-1,-,14,CASSNTGSGTEAFF,TGTGCCAGCAGTAACACAGGGTCCGGCACTGAAGCTTTCTTT
TRBJ2-2,-,TRBV4-2,-,14,CASRPRGRSGELFF,TGTGCCAGCAGGCCCAGGGGCCGGAGCGGGGAGCTGTTTTTT
TRBJ2-7,-,TRBV29-1,-,12,CSVDRGSNEQYF,TGCAGCGTTGATAGAGGGAGCAACGAGCAGTACTTC
TRBJ2-3,-,TRBV27,-,13,CASSWGLVDTQYF,TGTGCCAGCAGTTGGGGACTGGTGGATACGCAGTATTTT
TRBJ1-2,TRBD1,TRBV29-1,-,14,CSVEETGGIYGYTF,TGCAGCGTTGAAGAGACAGGGGGAATCTATGGCTACACCTTC
TRBJ1-2,-,TRBV30,-,15,CAWSVSGGAVYGYTF,TGTGCCTGGAGTGTAAGCGGGGGCGCAGTCTATGGCTACACCTTC
TRBJ2-5,-,TRBV30,-,12,CAWSSLLETQYF,TGTGCCTGGAGTTCCCTCTTGGAGACCCAGTACTTC
TRBJ1-1,-,TRBV6-5,-,13,CASIHKGNTEAFF,TGTGCCAGCATCCACAAGGGTAACACTGAAGCTTTCTTT
TRBJ1-1,-,TRBV4-1,-,13,CASSPPRSLEAFF,TGCGCCAGCAGCCCCCCCCGGAGTTTAGAAGCTTTCTTT
TRBJ2-1,-,TRBV2,-,14,CASDTGSVYNEQFF,TGTGCCAGCGACACAGGGTCGGTCTACAATGAGCAGTTCTTC
TRBJ1-2,-,TRBV29-1,-,16,CSVEDVVGWSKYGYTF,TGCAGCGTTGAAGATGTGGTTGGCTGGTCCAAATATGGCTACACCTTC
TRBJ2-7,-,TRBV6-5,-,10,CATGVDEQYF,TGTGCCACCGGGGTGGACGAGCAGTACTTC
TRBJ2-7,TRBD1,TRBV30,few,13,CAWGQGSFYEQYF,TGTGCCTGGGGACAGGGCAGTTTCTACGAGCAGTACTTC
TRBJ1-2,-,TRBV27,few,14,CASSFAGVGYGYTF,TGTGCCAGCAGTTTCGCGGGGGTTGGCTATGGCTACACCTTC
TRBJ2-1,TRBD2,TRBV7-2,-,15,CASSLLGGSYNEQFF,TGTGCCAGCAGCTTACTCGGGGGGTCCTACAATGAGCAGTTCTTC
TRBJ1-4,-,TRBV6-5,-,13,CASGTARREKLFF,TGTGCCAGCGGGACCGCCCGTAGGGAAAAACTGTTTTTT
TRBJ2-7,-,TRBV29-1,-,15,CSVDLEGDYSYEQYF,TGCAGCGTTGACCTGGAAGGCGATTACTCCTACGAGCAGTACTTC
TRBJ1-1,-,TRBV30,-,15,CAWSVRAGVGTEAFF,TGTGCCTGGAGTGTACGAGCAGGGGTAGGCACTGAAGCTTTCTTT
TRBJ2-5,-,TRBV12-5,-,19,CASGLVPDLPTRSVGTQYF,TGTGCTAGTGGTTTGGTACCGGATCTCCCCACTCGCTCGGTGGGGACCCAGTACTTC
TRBJ2-1,TRBD1,TRBV2,-,15,CASSGTGRGYNEQFF,TGTGCCAGCAGTGGGACAGGGAGAGGCTACAATGAGCAGTTCTTC
TRBJ2-5,-,TRBV30,-,15,CARRGQPGSQETQYF,TGTGCCCGACGTGGACAGCCAGGGTCCCAAGAGACCCAGTACTTC
TRBJ1-1,-,TRBV30,-,11,CAWGQNTEAFF,TGTGCCTGGGGCCAGAACACTGAAGCTTTCTTT
TRBJ2-2,-,TRBV11-2,-,14,CASSSWGDTGELFF,TGTGCCAGCAGCTCCTGGGGGGACACCGGGGAGCTGTTTTTT
TRBJ2-1,TRBD2,TRBV18,few,15,CASSLAGGSYNEQFF,TGTGCCAGCTCACTAGCGGGGGGCTCCTACAATGAGCAGTTCTTC
TRBJ2-7,-,TRBV7-9,-,15,CASSLFSGSSYEQYF,TGTGCCAGCAGCTTATTCTCCGGGTCCTCCTACGAGCAGTACTTC
TRBJ2-1,TRBD2,TRBV29-1,-,15,CSVEGASGGYNEQFF,TGCAGCGTTGAAGGTGCTAGCGGGGGGTACAATGAGCAGTTCTTC
TRBJ2-7,TRBD2,TRBV29-1,once,16,CSVEGSAGGSSYEQYF,TGCAGCGTTGAAGGTTCAGCGGGGGGGAGCTCCTACGAGCAGTACTTC
TRBJ2-7,TRBD1,TRBV29-1,-,13,CSVETGDSYEQYF,TGCAGCGTTGAGACAGGGGACTCCTACGAGCAGTACTTC
TRBJ2-7,TRBD2,TRBV6-5,-,16,CASSYSPSGYTYEQYF,TGTGCCAGCAGTTACTCGCCTAGCGGTTACACCTACGAGCAGTACTTC
TRBJ2-7,TRBD1,TRBV29-1,few,14,CSDPGTGYPYEQYF,TGCAGCGACCCCGGGACAGGGTATCCTTACGAGCAGTACTTC
TRBJ2-7,-,TRBV5-1,few,14,CASSLSASVGEQYF,TGCGCCAGCAGCTTGTCGGCTTCGGTCGGGGAGCAGTACTTC
TRBJ2-2,-,TRBV11-2,-,17,CASSTKGLFSVHRELFF,TGTGCCAGCAGCACGAAGGGGCTATTCTCGGTGCACCGGGAGCTGTTTTTT
TRBJ2-7,-,TRBV27,-,13,CASSLSGIYEQYF,TGTGCCAGCAGTTTATCGGGAATCTACGAGCAGTACTTC
TRBJ1-2,-,TRBV30,-,14,CAWSGTGTAYGYTF,TGTGCCTGGAGTGGAACAGGGACGGCATATGGCTACACCTTC
TRBJ2-7,TRBD1,TRBV29-1,few,13,CSVRTGGLYEQYF,TGCAGCGTTCGGACAGGTGGGCTATACGAGCAGTACTTC
TRBJ1-5,-,TRBV27,few,14,CASSLEGIGQPQHF,TGTGCCAGCAGTTTAGAAGGGATCGGTCAGCCCCAGCATTTT
TRBJ1-2,-,TRBV2,-,11,CASRGGYGYTF,TGTGCCAGCAGGGGTGGCTATGGCTACACCTTC
TRBJ1-5,-,TRBV7-9,-,16,CASSSLDSPSDQPQHF,TGTGCCAGCAGCTCCCTGGACAGCCCCAGCGATCAGCCCCAGCATTTT
TRBJ2-6,TRBD1,TRBV2,once,16,CARGQGPSSGANVLTF,TGTGCCAGAGGACAGGGGCCAAGCTCTGGGGCCAACGTCCTGACTTTC
TRBJ2-7,-,TRBV2,-,14,CARSPDLRAHEQYF,TGTGCCAGATCGCCTGATTTGAGGGCCCACGAGCAGTACTTC
TRBJ2-7,-,TRBV28,-,14,CASSLWTGSHEQYF,TGTGCCAGCAGTTTATGGACAGGTTCCCACGAGCAGTACTTC
TRBJ1-6,-,TRBV6-6,once,16,CASSWTESSYNSPLHF,TGTGCCAGCAGCTGGACAGAGAGCTCCTATAATTCACCCCTCCACTTT
TRBJ1-2,-,TRBV10-3,-,14,CAIKGIGVDYGYTF,TGTGCCATCAAGGGGATAGGGGTGGACTATGGCTACACCTTC
TRBJ1-2,-,TRBV30,-,14,CALRTGTVNYGYTF,TGTGCCCTGAGGACTGGGACCGTTAACTATGGCTACACCTTC
TRBJ1-1,TRBD1,TRBV7-9,-,15,CASSFCGTVNTEAFF,TGTGCCAGCAGCTTCTGCGGGACAGTTAACACTGAAGCTTTCTTT
TRBJ2-6,-,TRBV2,-,14,CASGDSSGANVLTF,TGTGCCAGCGGTGACAGCTCTGGGGCCAACGTCCTGACTTTC
TRBJ2-7,-,TRBV4-1,-,15,CASSQVGDSPYEQYF,TGCGCCAGCAGCCAAGTAGGGGATTCCCCCTACGAGCAGTACTTC
TRBJ2-1,TRBD1,TRBV9,-,13,CASSTGGSSEQFF,TGTGCCAGCAGCACAGGGGGCTCGAGTGAGCAGTTCTTC
TRBJ2-3,-,TRBV7-9,-,12,CASSLEPYTQYF,TGTGCCAGCAGCTTAGAACCATATACGCAGTATTTT
TRBJ1-5,-,TRBV5-1,few,11,CASSRDQPQHF,TGCGCCAGCAGCCGAGATCAGCCCCAGCATTTT
TRBJ2-3,-,TRBV6-5,-,15,CASSYSGPFTDTQYF,TGTGCCAGCAGTTACTCAGGCCCTTTCACAGATACGCAGTATTTT
TRBJ2-5,-,TRBV15,-,14,CATTKSGLQETQYF,TGTGCCACCACCAAGTCGGGGTTACAAGAGACCCAGTACTTC
TRBJ2-2,-,TRBV29-1,few,13,CSVKGANTGELFF,TGCAGCGTTAAGGGGGCGAACACCGGGGAGCTGTTTTTT
TRBJ1-1,-,TRBV29-1,once,11,CSVPGANPAFF,TGCAGCGTCCCGGGGGCCAACCCAGCTTTCTTT
TRBJ2-7,TRBD2,TRBV4-2,-,16,CASSQLLAGLPYEQYF,TGTGCCAGCAGCCAACTACTAGCGGGGTTGCCCTACGAGCAGTACTTC
TRBJ1-2,-,TRBV4-2,-,17,CASSQEFRPDLVYGYTF,TGTGCCAGCAGCCAAGAATTTCGGCCGGATCTTGTCTATGGCTACACCTTC
TRBJ1-2,-,TRBV27,few,15,CASREGVGVIYGYTF,TGTGCCAGCAGAGAAGGCGTGGGAGTCATCTATGGCTACACCTTC
TRBJ2-7,TRBD2,TRBV7-9,-,12,CASIGTTYEQYF,TGTGCCAGCATCGGGACTACCTACGAGCAGTACTTC